The entry below gives a single TCR beta chain sequence along with its context. The data were obtained in a study of blood T cell repertoires in COVID-19. The wider study: Both acute and convalescent COVID-19 samples were obtained from the United States, Italy and Spain. PBMCs, B-cell-depleted T cells, or T cells provided the cDNA or gDNA that made up the material.

Authors' processing steps: Reference gene primer amplification in the assay estimated nucleated cell counts. This table comes from immunoSEQ multiplex PCR, and its TCRdb copy is limited to in-frame clones, with some not included. V, J and clone size are those of that table, while D and trimming were read from the DNA. This sample has 80,000 to 95,000 clones, with more than 70% found just once. Germline CDR1 reads KGHSH; CDR2 reads LQKENI. The CDR3 totals 15 residues. The V end lost 6 bases, the J end lost 0 bases, and 14 bases lay between the germline ends. The TCR was taken from an elderly woman in a cohort sampled during active or convalescent COVID-19. Input material: peripheral blood. V usage is TRBV18 and J usage is TRBJ2-5; tentatively, D is TRBD2 (6 bases). The DNA for the CDR3 is TGTGCCAGCTCGTCCGGGAGCGCAGACCAAGAGACCCAGTACTTC. This sequence encodes CASSSGSADQETQYF.